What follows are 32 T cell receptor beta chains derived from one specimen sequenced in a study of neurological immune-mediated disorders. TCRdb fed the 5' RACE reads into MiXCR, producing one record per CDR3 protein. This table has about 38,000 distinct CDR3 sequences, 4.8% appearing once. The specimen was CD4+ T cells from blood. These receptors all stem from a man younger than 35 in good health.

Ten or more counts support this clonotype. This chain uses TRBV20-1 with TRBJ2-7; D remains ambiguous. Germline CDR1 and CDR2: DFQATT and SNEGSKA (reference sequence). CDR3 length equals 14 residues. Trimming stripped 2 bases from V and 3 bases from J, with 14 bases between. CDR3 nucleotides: TGCAGTGCTAGACCCGAAAATGCAGGCTACGAGCAGTACTTC. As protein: CSARPENAGYEQYF.

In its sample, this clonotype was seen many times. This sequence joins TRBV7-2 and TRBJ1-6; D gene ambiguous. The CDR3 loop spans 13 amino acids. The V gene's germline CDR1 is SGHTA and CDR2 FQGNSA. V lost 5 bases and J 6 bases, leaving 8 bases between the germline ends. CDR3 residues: CASSSVGNSPLHF. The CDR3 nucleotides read TGTGCCAGCAGCAGTGTGGGTAATTCACCCCTCCACTTT.

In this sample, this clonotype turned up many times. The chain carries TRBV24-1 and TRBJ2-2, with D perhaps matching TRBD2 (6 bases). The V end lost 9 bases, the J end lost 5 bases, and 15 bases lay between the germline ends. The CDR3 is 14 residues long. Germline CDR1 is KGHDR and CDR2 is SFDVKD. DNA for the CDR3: TGTGCCACCTCCCTCTCAGCGGGTACCGGGGAGCTGTTTTTT. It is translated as CATSLSAGTGELFF.

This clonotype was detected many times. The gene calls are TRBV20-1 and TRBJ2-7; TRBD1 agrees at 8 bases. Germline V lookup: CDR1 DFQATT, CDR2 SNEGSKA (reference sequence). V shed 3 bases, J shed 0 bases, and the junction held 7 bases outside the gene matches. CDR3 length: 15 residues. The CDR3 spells CSASDRQGTSYEQYF. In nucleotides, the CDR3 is TGCAGTGCTAGTGATAGACAGGGGACCTCCTACGAGCAGTACTTC.

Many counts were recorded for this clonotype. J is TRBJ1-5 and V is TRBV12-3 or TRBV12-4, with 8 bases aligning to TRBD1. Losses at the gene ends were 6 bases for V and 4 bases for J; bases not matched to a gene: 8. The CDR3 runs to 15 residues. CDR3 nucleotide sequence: TGTGCCAGCAGCAGAATAACAGGGGGAAATCAGCCCCAGCATTTT. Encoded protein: CASSRITGGNQPQHF.

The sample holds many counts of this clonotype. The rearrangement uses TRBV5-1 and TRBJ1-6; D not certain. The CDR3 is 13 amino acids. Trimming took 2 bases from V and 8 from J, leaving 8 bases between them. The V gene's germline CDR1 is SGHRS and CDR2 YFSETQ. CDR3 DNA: TGCGCCAGCAGCTTCGATTTAGATTCACCCCTCCACTTT. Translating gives CASSFDLDSPLHF.

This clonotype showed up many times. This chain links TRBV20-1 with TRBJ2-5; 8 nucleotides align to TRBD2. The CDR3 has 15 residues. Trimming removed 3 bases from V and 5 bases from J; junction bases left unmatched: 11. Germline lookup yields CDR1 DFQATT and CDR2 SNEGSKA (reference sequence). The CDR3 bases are TGCAGTGCTAGTGCGGCGCCGGGGGGGTGGGAGACCCAGTACTTC. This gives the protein CSASAAPGGWETQYF.

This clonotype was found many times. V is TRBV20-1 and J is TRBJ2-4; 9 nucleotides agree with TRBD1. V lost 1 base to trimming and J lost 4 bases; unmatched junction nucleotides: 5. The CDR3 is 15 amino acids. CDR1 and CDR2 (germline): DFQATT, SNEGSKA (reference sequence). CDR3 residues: CSARGTGAVKNIQYF. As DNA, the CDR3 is TGCAGTGCTAGAGGGACAGGGGCGGTGAAAAACATTCAGTACTTC.

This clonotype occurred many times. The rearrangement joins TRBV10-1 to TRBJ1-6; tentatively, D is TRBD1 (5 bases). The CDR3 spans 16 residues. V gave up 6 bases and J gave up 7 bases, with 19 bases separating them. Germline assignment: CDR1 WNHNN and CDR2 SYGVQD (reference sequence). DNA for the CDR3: TGCGCCAGCAGCCAAGGTAGACCGACAGTGAATTCACCCCTCCACTTT. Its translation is CASSQGRPTVNSPLHF.

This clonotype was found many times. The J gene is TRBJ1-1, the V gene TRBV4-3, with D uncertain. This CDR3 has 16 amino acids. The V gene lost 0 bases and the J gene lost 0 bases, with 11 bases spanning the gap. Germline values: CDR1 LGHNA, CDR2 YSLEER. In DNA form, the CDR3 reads TGCGCCAGCAGCCAAGATTCGTGGAAGATGAACACTGAAGCTTTCTTT. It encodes CASSQDSWKMNTEAFF.

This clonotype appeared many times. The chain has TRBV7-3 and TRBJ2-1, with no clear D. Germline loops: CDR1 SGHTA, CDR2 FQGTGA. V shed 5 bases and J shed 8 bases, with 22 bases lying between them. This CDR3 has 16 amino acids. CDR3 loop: CASSPRAFNRQDEQFF. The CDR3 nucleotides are TGTGCCAGCAGCCCCCGAGCCTTTAACCGTCAGGATGAGCAGTTCTTC.

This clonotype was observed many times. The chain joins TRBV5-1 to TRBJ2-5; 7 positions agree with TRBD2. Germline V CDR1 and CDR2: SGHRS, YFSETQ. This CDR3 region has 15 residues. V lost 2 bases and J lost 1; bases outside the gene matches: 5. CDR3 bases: TGCGCCAGCAGCTTCCTCAGCGGGGCCCAAGAGACCCAGTACTTC. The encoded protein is CASSFLSGAQETQYF.

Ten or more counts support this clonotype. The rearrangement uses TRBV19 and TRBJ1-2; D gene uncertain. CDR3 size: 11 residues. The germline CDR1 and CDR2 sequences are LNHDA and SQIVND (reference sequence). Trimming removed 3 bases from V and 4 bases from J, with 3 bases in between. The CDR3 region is CASSIGYGYTF. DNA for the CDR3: TGTGCCAGTAGTATTGGCTATGGCTACACCTTC.

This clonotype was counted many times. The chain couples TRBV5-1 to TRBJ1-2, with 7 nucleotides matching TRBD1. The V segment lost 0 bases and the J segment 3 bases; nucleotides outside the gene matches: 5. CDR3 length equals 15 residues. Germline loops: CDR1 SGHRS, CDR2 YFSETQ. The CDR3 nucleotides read TGCGCCAGCAGCTTGGGCGACAGGGCGGACTATGGCTACACCTTC. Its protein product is CASSLGDRADYGYTF.

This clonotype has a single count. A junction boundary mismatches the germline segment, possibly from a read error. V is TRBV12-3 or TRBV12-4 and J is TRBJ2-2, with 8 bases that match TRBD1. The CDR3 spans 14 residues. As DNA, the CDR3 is TGTGACAGCAGCTTACAGGGGGGTGGCTGGGAGCTGTTTTTT. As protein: CDSSLQGGGWELFF.

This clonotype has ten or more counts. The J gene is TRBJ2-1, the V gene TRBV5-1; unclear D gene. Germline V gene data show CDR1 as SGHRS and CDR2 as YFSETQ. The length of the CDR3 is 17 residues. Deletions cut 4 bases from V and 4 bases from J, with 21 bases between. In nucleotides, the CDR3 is TGCGCCAGCAGCCCTCGGGTGAGATCTTTTGCTTACAATGAGCAGTTCTTC. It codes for CASSPRVRSFAYNEQFF.

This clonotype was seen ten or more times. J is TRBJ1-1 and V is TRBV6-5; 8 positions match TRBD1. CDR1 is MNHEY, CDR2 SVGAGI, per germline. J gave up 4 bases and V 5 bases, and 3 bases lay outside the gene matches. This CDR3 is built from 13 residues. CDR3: CASSAQGATEAFF. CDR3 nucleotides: TGTGCCAGCAGTGCCCAGGGGGCCACTGAAGCTTTCTTT.

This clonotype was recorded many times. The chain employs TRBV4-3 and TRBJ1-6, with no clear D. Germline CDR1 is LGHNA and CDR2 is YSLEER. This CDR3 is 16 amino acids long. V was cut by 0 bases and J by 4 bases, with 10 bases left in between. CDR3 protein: CASSQEEGSYNSPLHF. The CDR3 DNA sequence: TGCGCCAGCAGCCAAGAAGAGGGATCATATAATTCACCCCTCCACTTT.

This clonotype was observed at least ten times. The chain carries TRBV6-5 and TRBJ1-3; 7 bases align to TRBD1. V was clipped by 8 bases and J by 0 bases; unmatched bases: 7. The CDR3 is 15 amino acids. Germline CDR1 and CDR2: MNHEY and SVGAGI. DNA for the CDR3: TGTGCCAGCCGCCGACAGGGTCTCTCTGGAAACACCATATATTTT. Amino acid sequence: CASRRQGLSGNTIYF.

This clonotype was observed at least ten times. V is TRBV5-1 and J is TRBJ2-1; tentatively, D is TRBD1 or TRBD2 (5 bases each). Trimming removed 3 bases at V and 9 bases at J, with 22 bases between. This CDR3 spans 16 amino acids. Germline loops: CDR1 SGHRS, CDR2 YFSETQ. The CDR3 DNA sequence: TGCGCCAGCAGCTATGGCCCGGGGCCCGGGAATAGTGAGCAGTTCTTC. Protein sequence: CASSYGPGPGNSEQFF.

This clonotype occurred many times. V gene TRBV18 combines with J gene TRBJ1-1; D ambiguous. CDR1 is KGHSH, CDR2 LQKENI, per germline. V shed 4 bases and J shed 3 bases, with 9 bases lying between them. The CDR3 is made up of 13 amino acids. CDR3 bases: TGTGCCAGCTCACAGACTTATGACACTGAAGCTTTCTTT. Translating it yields CASSQTYDTEAFF. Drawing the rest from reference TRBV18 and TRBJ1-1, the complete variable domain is NAGVMQNPRHLVRRRGQEARLRCSPMKGHSHVYWYRQLPEEGLKFMVYLQKENIIDESGMPKERFSAEFPKEGPSILRIQQVVRGDSAAYFCASSQTYDTEAFFGQGTRLTVV.

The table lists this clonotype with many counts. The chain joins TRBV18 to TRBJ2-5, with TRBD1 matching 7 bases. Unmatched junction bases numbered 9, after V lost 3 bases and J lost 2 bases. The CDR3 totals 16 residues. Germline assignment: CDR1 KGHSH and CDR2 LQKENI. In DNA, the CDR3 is TGTGCCAGCTCACCTCAGGTTGGGACAGAACAAGAGACCCAGTACTTC. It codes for CASSPQVGTEQETQYF.

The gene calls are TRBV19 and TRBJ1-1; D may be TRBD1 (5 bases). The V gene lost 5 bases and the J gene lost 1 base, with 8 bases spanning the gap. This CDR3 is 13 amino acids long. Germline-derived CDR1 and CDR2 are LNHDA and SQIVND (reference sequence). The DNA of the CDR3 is TGTGCCAGTAGTCGGGGCTCGAACACTGAAGCTTTCTTT. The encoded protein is CASSRGSNTEAFF. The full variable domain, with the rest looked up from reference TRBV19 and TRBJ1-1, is DGGITQSPKYLFRKEGQNVTLSCEQNLNHDAMYWYRQDPGQGLRLIYYSQIVNDFQKGDIAEGYSVSREKKESFPLTVTSAQKNPTAFYLCASSRGSNTEAFFGQGTRLTVV.

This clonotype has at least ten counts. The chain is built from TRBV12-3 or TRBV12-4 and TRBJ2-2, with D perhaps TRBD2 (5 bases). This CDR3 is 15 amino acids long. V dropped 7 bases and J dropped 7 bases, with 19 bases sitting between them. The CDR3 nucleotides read TGTGCCAGCACACGGGATAGGGTGCCTAGCGGGGAGCTGTTTTTT. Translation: CASTRDRVPSGELFF.

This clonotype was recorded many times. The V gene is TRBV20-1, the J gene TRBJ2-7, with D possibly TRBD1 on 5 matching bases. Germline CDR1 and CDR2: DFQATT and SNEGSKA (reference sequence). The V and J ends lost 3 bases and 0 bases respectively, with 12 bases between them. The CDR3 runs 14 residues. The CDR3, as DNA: TGCAGTGCTAGGTCGACAGCTAGCTCCTACGAGCAGTACTTC. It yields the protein CSARSTASSYEQYF.

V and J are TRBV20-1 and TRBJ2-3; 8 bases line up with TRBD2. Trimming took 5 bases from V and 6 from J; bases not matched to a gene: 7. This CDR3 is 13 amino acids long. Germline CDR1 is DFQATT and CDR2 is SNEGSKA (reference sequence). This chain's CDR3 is CSAVRGGLDTQYF. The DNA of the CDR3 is TGCAGTGCTGTTCGGGGGGGCCTCGATACGCAGTATTTT.

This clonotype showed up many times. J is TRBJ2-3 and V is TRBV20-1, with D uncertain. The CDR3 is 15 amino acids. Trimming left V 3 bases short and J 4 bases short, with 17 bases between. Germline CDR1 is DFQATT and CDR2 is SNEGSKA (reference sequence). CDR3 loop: CSASGDAGFADTQYF. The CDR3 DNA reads TGCAGTGCTAGCGGCGACGCCGGGTTCGCAGATACGCAGTATTTT.

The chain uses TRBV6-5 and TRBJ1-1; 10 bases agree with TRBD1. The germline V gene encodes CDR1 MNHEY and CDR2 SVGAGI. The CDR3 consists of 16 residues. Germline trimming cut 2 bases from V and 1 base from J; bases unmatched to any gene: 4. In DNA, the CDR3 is TGTGCCAGCAGTTACGGACAGGGGGGTCGGAACACTGAAGCTTTCTTT. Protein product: CASSYGQGGRNTEAFF.

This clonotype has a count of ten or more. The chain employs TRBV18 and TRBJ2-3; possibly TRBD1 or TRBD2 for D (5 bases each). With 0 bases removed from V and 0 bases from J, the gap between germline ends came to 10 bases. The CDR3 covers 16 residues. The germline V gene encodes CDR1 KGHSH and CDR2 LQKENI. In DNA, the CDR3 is TGTGCCAGCTCACCACCGCTGGGGGTAAGCACAGATACGCAGTATTTT. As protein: CASSPPLGVSTDTQYF.

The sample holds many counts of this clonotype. The chain's CDR3 is CASSEYRGPQPQHF. Here the CDR3 DNA reads TGTGCCAGCAGTGAGTACAGGGGGCCCCAGCCCCAGCATTTT. The chain recombines TRBV6-1 with TRBJ1-5, with TRBD1 matching 9 bases. Germline loops: CDR1 MNHNS, CDR2 SASEGT. With 3 bases clipped from V and 7 bases from J, the junction kept 4 bases outside the gene matches. The CDR3 contains 14 residues.

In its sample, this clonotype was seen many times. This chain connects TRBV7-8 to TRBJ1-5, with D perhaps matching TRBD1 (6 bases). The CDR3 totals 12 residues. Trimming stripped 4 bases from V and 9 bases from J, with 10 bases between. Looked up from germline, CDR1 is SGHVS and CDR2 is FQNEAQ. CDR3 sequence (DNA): TGTGCCAGCAGCTCGACAGGACGGCCCCAGCATTTT. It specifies CASSSTGRPQHF.

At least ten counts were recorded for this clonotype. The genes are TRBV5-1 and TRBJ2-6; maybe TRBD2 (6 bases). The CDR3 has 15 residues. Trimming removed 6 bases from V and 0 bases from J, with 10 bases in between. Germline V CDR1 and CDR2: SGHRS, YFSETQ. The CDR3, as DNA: TGCGCCAGCACCAGGAGGGTCTCTGGGGCCAACGTCCTGACTTTC. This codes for CASTRRVSGANVLTF.